The 9 T cell receptor beta chains below all came from one sample that was sequenced in a study of blood T cell repertoires in COVID-19. TCRdb's table, derived via immunoSEQ multiplex PCR, lists solely in-frame clones and lacks some. The data hold some 290,000 clones, with 85% to 90% observed a single time. The sample comprised peripheral blood. The receptors here all came from a woman aged 25 to 45 with COVID-19, enrolled during active disease.

This clone came up once. This chain connects TRBV2 to TRBJ1-3, with a possible D match to TRBD1 (6 bases). Germline-derived CDR1 and CDR2 are SNHLY and FYNNEI. The CDR3 loop spans 13 amino acids. V lost 8 bases and J lost 0, with 8 bases in between. This CDR3 reads CASPDSSGNTIYF. CDR3 sequence (DNA): TGTGCCAGCCCGGACAGCTCTGGAAACACCATATATTTT. Complete variable domain (other parts from reference TRBV2 and TRBJ1-3): EPEVTQTPSHQVTQMGQEVILRCVPISNHLYFYWYRQILGQKVEFLVSFYNNEISEKSEIFDDQFSVERPDGSNFTLKIRSTKLEDSAMYFCASPDSSGNTIYFGEGSWLTVV.

This clone was found once. The J gene is TRBJ1-4, the V gene TRBV2; tentative D call: TRBD1 (5 bases). Trimming cost V 8 bases and J 7 bases, with 17 bases left between them. CDR1 is SNHLY, CDR2 FYNNEI, per germline. The length of the CDR3 is 14 residues. The CDR3 region has the DNA TGTGCCAGCTTACAGGAGACGGAGGGTGAAAAACTGTTTTTT. Protein sequence: CASLQETEGEKLFF.

This chain uses TRBV24-1 with TRBJ2-7; D is unclear. The CDR3 extends over 12 amino acids. Trimming took 0 bases from V and 6 from J, leaving 5 bases between them. The germline CDR1 and CDR2 sequences are KGHDR and SFDVKD. This CDR3 is CATSDLGLEQYF. DNA for the CDR3: TGTGCCACCAGTGATTTGGGCCTCGAGCAGTACTTC.

The chain carries TRBV28 and TRBJ1-1, with 12 nucleotides matching TRBD1. Germline CDR1 is MDHEN and CDR2 is SYDVKM. The CDR3 totals 15 residues. The ends lost 5 bases at V and 10 bases at J; junction bases unmatched: 11. The CDR3 reads CASSPSGTGGVGAFF. The DNA for the CDR3 is TGTGCCAGCAGTCCATCCGGGACAGGGGGCGTGGGAGCTTTCTTT.

The V and J genes are TRBV18 and TRBJ2-3; a possible D gene is TRBD2 (7 bases). This CDR3 is built from 14 residues. The V gene's germline CDR1 is KGHSH and CDR2 LQKENI. With 3 bases removed from V and 6 bases from J, the gap between germline ends came to 13 bases. Here the CDR3 reads CASSPGGRADTQYF. CDR3 sequence (DNA): TGTGCCAGCTCACCCGGGGGGCGCGCCGATACGCAGTATTTT.

This chain connects TRBV28 to TRBJ2-3; 8 positions agree with TRBD2. J was trimmed by 2 bases and V by 3 bases; bases with no gene match: 4. There are 15 residues in the CDR3. Germline V gene lookup returns CDR1 MDHEN and CDR2 SYDVKM. Here the CDR3 reads CASSFGREATDTQYF. As DNA, the CDR3 is TGTGCCAGCAGTTTCGGGCGGGAGGCCACAGATACGCAGTATTTT.

This clone was recorded a few times. This rearrangement joins TRBV5-1 to TRBJ2-5; 10 nucleotides match TRBD1. The germline gives CDR1 SGHRS, CDR2 YFSETQ. CDR3 length: 15 amino acids. V lost 3 bases and J lost 5; bases outside the gene matches: 7. This chain's CDR3 is CASSSTGGMGETQYF. The CDR3 DNA reads TGCGCCAGCAGCTCGACAGGGGGCATGGGGGAGACCCAGTACTTC.

The chain joins TRBV14 to TRBJ1-2, with D unclear. The germline gives CDR1 SGHDN, CDR2 FVKESK. V was trimmed by 4 bases and J by 2 bases, leaving 11 bases between them. This CDR3 region has 14 residues. The CDR3 spells CASSPGGGNYGYTF. DNA for the CDR3: TGTGCCAGCAGCCCCGGTGGAGGAAACTATGGCTACACCTTC.

This clone appeared once. The rearrangement uses TRBV10-1 and TRBJ2-1; 7 bases map to TRBD2. Germline V gene lookup returns CDR1 WNHNN and CDR2 SYGVQD (reference sequence). V lost 4 bases, J lost 5 bases, and 11 bases stayed unmatched. This CDR3 is 16 amino acids long. The CDR3 region is CASSARGGRTHNEQFF. CDR3 bases: TGCGCCAGCAGTGCACGGGGCGGGAGAACCCACAATGAGCAGTTCTTC.